This entry concerns a single TCR beta chain. Its antigen is currently unknown. PCR amplification relied on 60 Vbeta primers (plus 13 Jbeta primers). Authors' analysis steps: An analysis that came later counted 70 million to 100 million unique TCR beta chains, approximately 10 million shared. The assay was immunoSEQ multiplex PCR, and TCRdb's table has in-frame clones only and misses some. V, J and clone size are taken as reported in that table, and D and trimming were inferred from the DNA itself. The specimen's table records 70,000 or so clones. This entry comes from a study of cytomegalovirus exposure and HLA in healthy donors. CDR3 size: 17 residues. Trimming removed 2 bases from V and 5 bases from J; junction bases left unmatched: 6. CDR1 is MGHRA and CDR2 is YSYEKL in the germline V gene. Study results and limitations: An analysis done earlier found most TCR beta V segments productive about 87% or about 30% of the time. The classifier was said to identify cytomegalovirus status with high specificity and sensitivity.

Sequenced sample: PBMCs. This rearrangement joins TRBV4-1 to TRBJ2-4, with 13 bases identical to TRBD2. The sequence was collected from a middle-aged man in good health and CMV-seronegative. CDR3 bases: TGCGCCAGCAGCCAAAAACTAGCGGGGGGGCAGGAAAACATTCAGTACTTC. It encodes CASSQKLAGGQENIQYF.